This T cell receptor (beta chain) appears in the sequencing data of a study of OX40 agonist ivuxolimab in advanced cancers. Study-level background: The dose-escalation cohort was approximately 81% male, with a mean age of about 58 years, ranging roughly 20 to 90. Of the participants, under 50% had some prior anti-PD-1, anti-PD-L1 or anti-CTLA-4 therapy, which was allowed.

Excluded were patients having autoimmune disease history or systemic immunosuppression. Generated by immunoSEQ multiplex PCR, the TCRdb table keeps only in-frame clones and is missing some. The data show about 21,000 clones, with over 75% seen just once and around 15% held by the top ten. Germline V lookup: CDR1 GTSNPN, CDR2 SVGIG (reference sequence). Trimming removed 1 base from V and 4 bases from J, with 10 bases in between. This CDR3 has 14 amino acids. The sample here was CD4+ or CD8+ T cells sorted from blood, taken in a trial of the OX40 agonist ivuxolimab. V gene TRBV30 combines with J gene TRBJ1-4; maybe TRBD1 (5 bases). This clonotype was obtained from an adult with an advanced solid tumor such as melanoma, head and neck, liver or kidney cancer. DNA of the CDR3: TGTGCCTGGAGTGGGACATTAAGTAATGAAAAACTGTTTTTT. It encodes CAWSGTLSNEKLFF.